Listed below are T cell receptor beta chains from one sample, sequenced in a study of sequential checkpoint blockade in melanoma. This table comes from immunoSEQ multiplex PCR, and its TCRdb copy is limited to in-frame clones, with some not included. The data hold approximately 9,300 clones, with 60% to 80% observed a single time. The input for sequencing was CD8+ T cells sorted from blood (inferred from file names), taken from a patient given nivolumab and ipilimumab in sequence. The receptors were gathered from a human donor with melanoma. Both conserved end residues are part of each CDR3.

cdr3_aa j_call v_call
CASSTSGSTYEQYF TRBJ2-7 TRBV7-8
CASSVGESPEAFF TRBJ1-1 TRBV9
CASSLAGVTDTQYF TRBJ2-3 TRBV7-9
CASTGQPQETQYF TRBJ2-5 TRBV19
CASVQSSGANVLTF TRBJ2-6 TRBV19
CASSLQGLWTEAFF TRBJ1-1 TRBV19
CASSLVTGPNTEAFF TRBJ1-1 TRBV11-2
CASSSLAGVLNEQFF TRBJ2-1 TRBV27
CASSQDSLAGDYEQYF TRBJ2-7 TRBV4-2
CSVPTSVNLQETQYF TRBJ2-5 TRBV29-1
CASSSAMGSSYNEQFF TRBJ2-1 TRBV27
CSFQSEDSEQFF TRBJ2-1 TRBV29-1
CASIQGGGRQPQHF TRBJ1-5 TRBV28
CASSLDVVRPNTGELFF TRBJ2-2 TRBV7-8
CASSLSTPREPQHF TRBJ1-5 TRBV27
CASRDRGNGYTF TRBJ1-2 TRBV6-5
CASGRQDYEQYF TRBJ2-7 TRBV11-2
CASSPFVTGGEQYF TRBJ2-7 TRBV19
CASSLAVGELFF TRBJ2-2 TRBV5-4
CASSFTGGSYNEQFF TRBJ2-1 TRBV5-1
CASSGGSYEQYF TRBJ2-7 TRBV19
CASSDNSALNGVEQYF TRBJ2-7 TRBV7-9
CASSYPDRGEYGYTF TRBJ1-2 TRBV7-9
CASSPPGGSGNTIYF TRBJ1-3 TRBV18
CASRETDTQYF TRBJ2-3 TRBV6-1
CASSQPGTALQETQYF TRBJ2-5 TRBV4-1
CASSLAPGNQPQHF TRBJ1-5 TRBV7-6
CASSQSGSQPGELFF TRBJ2-2 TRBV4-2
CASSLQDTLANYGYTF TRBJ1-2 TRBV7-9
CASSPRPPGGIKNIQYF TRBJ2-4 TRBV18
CASSSRRDNSYEQYF - TRBV13
CASSAGRGRLMNTEAFF TRBJ1-1 TRBV27
CASSYSNLHEQYF - TRBV6-5
CASSQQGDTDTQYF TRBJ2-3 TRBV6-5
CATSRGTGEGTDTQYF TRBJ2-3 TRBV15
CASSLTRAGNEQYF TRBJ2-7 TRBV9
CASSQVWAGYNEQYF TRBJ2-7 TRBV5-5
CASSHPWTSGRETQYF TRBJ2-5 TRBV4-1
CASSLTGTWAFF TRBJ1-1 TRBV11-2
CASSVKMGLAGDNEQFF TRBJ2-1 TRBV9
CSAQYPPEAFF TRBJ1-1 TRBV20-1
CAWSVGTDYEQYF TRBJ2-7 TRBV30
CASSLTGALDYGYTF TRBJ1-2 TRBV28
CASSPLADGLYEQYF TRBJ2-7 TRBV4-1
CASSWMGGNQPQHF TRBJ1-5 TRBV28
CASSQVERGWDEQFF TRBJ2-1 TRBV4-1
CASSLAGSLMYEQYF TRBJ2-7 TRBV5-6
CASSLQREGQETQYF TRBJ2-5 TRBV28